The 22 T cell receptor beta chains below all came from one sample that was sequenced in a study of tumor and adjacent non-tumor tissue in lung cancer. TCRbeta libraries were built with three rounds of nested PCR, modified from ARM-PCR. TCRdb reanalysed the multiplex PCR reads using MiXCR and keeps one entry per CDR3 protein. This repertoire shows over 60,000 distinct CDR3 sequences, around 73% found once; its top ten account for 25% to 30%. The template was RNA from unsorted bulk tissue. The sample was lung tumor tissue. The receptors shown here come from a man aged 55 to 70 with non-small cell lung cancer.

A word on this clonotype: A read error is likely, as this CDR3 ends without the conserved phenylalanine or tryptophan. The rearrangement links TRBV29-1 to TRBJ2-3, with 10 bases matching TRBD2. CDR1 is SQVTM, CDR2 ANQGSEA, per germline. This CDR3 has 15 amino acids. Here the CDR3 DNA reads TGTAGCATTGTCCCACTAGCGGGGAGGACAGATACGCAGTATTCT. This gives the protein CSIVPLAGRTDTQYS.

V usage is TRBV6-6 and J usage is TRBJ1-5, with D possibly TRBD1 on 6 matching bases. Germline CDR1 and CDR2: MNHNY and SVGAGI (reference sequence). V shed 2 bases and J shed 4 bases, with 15 bases lying between them. There are 16 residues in the CDR3. The chain's CDR3 is CASSYRGGARNQPQHF. The CDR3 bases are TGTGCCAGCAGTTACCGCGGGGGGGCTAGAAATCAGCCCCAGCATTTT.

Concerning this clonotype itself: The conserved final phenylalanine or tryptophan is absent from the CDR3, which likely points to a read error. It is unclear where the CDR3 begins or ends on the DNA, so no DNA is shown, and the CDR3 is as TCRdb lists it. J is TRBJ1-2 and V is TRBV10-3. Counting both end residues, the CDR3 totals 12 amino acids. CDR1 ENHRY and CDR2 SYGVKD come from the germline V gene. The CDR3 region is CAISESTDGMAI.

As to this clonotype: Germline and junction disagree at one end, which may indicate a read error. The chain uses TRBV12-3 or TRBV12-4 and TRBJ1-4; no clear D gene. CDR3 length: 11 residues. Written as DNA, the CDR3 is TGTACCAGCAGTTCGGGTGAAAAGCTGTTTTTT. Amino acids: CTSSSGEKLFF.

The chain carries TRBV20-1 and TRBJ2-4; TRBD2 aligns across 12 bases. The trim removed 5 bases at V and 10 bases at J, leaving 6 bases unmatched. Germline CDR1 is DFQATT and CDR2 is SNEGSKA (reference sequence). The CDR3 has 13 residues. The chain's CDR3 is CSASGLAGLIQYF. CDR3 nucleotides: TGCAGTGCTTCGGGACTAGCGGGCTTAATTCAGTACTTC.

Remarks on this clonotype: A single base separates this from a much larger clone, so it may be a read error. The rearrangement links TRBV5-5 to TRBJ2-7; the D is unclear. The CDR3 loop spans 14 amino acids. Per germline, CDR1 SGHKS and CDR2 YYEKEE (reference sequence). The CDR3 loop is CASSLYSQIYEQHF. Written as DNA, the CDR3 is TGTGCCAGCAGCTTGTATTCCCAGATCTACGAGCAGCACTTC.

This clonotype was seen more than once but under ten times. Germline and junction disagree at one end, which may indicate a read error. The gene calls are TRBV29-1 and TRBJ2-1; weak D call: TRBD2 (5 bases). Germline CDR1 is SQVTM and CDR2 is ANQGSEA. The length of the CDR3 is 15 residues. CDR3 bases: TGCAGCGTGGCTGCCGGGATTAGTTCGTACATTGAGCAGTTCTTC. Its translation: CSVAAGISSYIEQFF.

As for this clonotype: A junction boundary mismatches the germline segment, possibly from a read error. J is TRBJ2-6 and V is TRBV10-3, with 7 bases matching TRBD2. This CDR3 comprises 20 residues. Germline values: CDR1 ENHRY, CDR2 SYGVKD. The CDR3 spells CANSEHGTNGRDSGGNVLTF. CDR3 sequence (DNA): TGTGCCAACAGTGAACATGGGACTAATGGGAGGGACTCTGGTGGCAACGTCCTGACTTTC.

About this clonotype itself: Germline and junction disagree at one end, which may indicate a read error. The chain uses TRBV12-3 or TRBV12-4 and TRBJ2-5; the match to TRBD2 covers 9 bases. The CDR3 covers 13 residues. The CDR3 is CASRIAGVEKQYF. CDR3 DNA sequence: TGTGCAAGCAGGATAGCGGGAGTGGAGAAACAGTACTTC.

For this clonotype: An end of the junction does not agree with germline; a read error may underlie this. The chain links TRBV5-4 to TRBJ2-3, with TRBD2 matching over 7 bases. CDR3 length: 16 amino acids. In germline, CDR1 is SGHNT, CDR2 YYREEE (reference sequence). The CDR3 here is CASSPIAREPGDTQYF. The CDR3 DNA follows: TGTGCTAGCAGCCCTATCGCGCGGGAGCCGGGAGATACGCAATATTTT.

Comment on this clonotype: The junction departs from germline at one end; a sequencing error may be responsible. The chain links TRBV20-1 to TRBJ2-1, with a possible D match to TRBD2 (6 bases). The CDR3 sequence is 18 residues long. Germline V CDR1 and CDR2: DFQATT, SNEGSKA (reference sequence). The CDR3 sequence is CSARDRTGSGEEYNEQFF. The CDR3 DNA is TGCAGTGCTAGAGATCGCACGGGTAGCGGAGAAGAATACAATGAGCAGTTTTTC.

The rearrangement joins TRBV20-1 to TRBJ2-3, with 10 bases that match TRBD2. CDR3 length equals 13 residues. Germline CDR1 reads DFQATT; CDR2 reads SNEGSKA (reference sequence). The CDR3 here is CNVTSGNTDTQYF. CDR3 in DNA: TGCAATGTTACTAGCGGGAACACAGATACGCAGTATTTT.

V gene TRBV20-1 combines with J gene TRBJ1-1; TRBD1 agrees at 9 bases. CDR1 DFQATT and CDR2 SNEGSKA come from the germline V gene (reference sequence). V trimming: 6 bases; J trimming: 7 bases; junction bases outside the gene matches: 6. The CDR3 totals 12 residues. The CDR3 spells CSARDRENEAFF. The CDR3 bases are TGCAGTGCGCGGGACAGGGAGAATGAAGCTTTCTTT.

J is TRBJ2-2 and V is TRBV12-3 or TRBV12-4, with TRBD2 identical over 11 bases. Losses at the gene ends were 3 bases for V and 15 bases for J; bases not matched to a gene: 9. The CDR3 is made up of 14 amino acids. The CDR3 sequence: CASSLGLAVGDLFF. As DNA, the CDR3 is TGTGCCAGCAGTTTGGGACTAGCGGTCGGGGACTTGTTTTTT.

This clonotype was seen at least ten times. The rearrangement links TRBV29-1 to TRBJ2-1; D gene unclear. Germline V gene sequence: CDR1 SQVTM, CDR2 ANQGSEA. Trimming left V 4 bases short and J 0 bases short, with 10 bases between. The CDR3 is made up of 14 amino acids. This CDR3 reads CSVGKTSSYNEQFF. CDR3 coding DNA: TGCAGCGTTGGTAAGACTTCCTCCTACAATGAGCAGTTCTTC.

Details on this clonotype: An end of the junction does not agree with germline; a read error may underlie this. The chain recombines TRBV6-2 or TRBV6-3 with TRBJ2-1; 7 nucleotides agree with TRBD2. This CDR3 comprises 17 residues. The germline V gene has CDR1 MNHEY and CDR2 SVGEGT. CDR3 loop: CACRLPLSGRAFNEQFF. CDR3 sequence (DNA): TGTGCCTGCAGACTACCCCTTAGTGGGAGGGCCTTCAATGAGCAGTTCTTC.

This clonotype was detected many times. The gene calls are TRBV6-1 and TRBJ2-7; D not resolved. Per germline, CDR1 MNHNS and CDR2 SASEGT. The CDR3 runs to 13 residues. Trimming pared 1 base from V and 6 bases from J, leaving 10 bases between. The CDR3 region is CASSEGRLLEQYF. The CDR3 DNA follows: TGTGCCAGCAGTGAAGGGCGGCTCCTCGAGCAGTACTTC.

CDR3 sequence reads: CASSRLGTRPQHF. For the CDR3, the DNA is TGTGCCAGCAGTCGGCTGGGCACTCGGCCCCAGCATTTT. The chain combines TRBV6-2 or TRBV6-3 with TRBJ1-5, with D hard to call. The V end was cut by 5 bases, the J end by 9 bases, with 14 bases between. The length of the CDR3 is 13 residues. CDR1 MNHEY and CDR2 SVGEGT come from the germline V gene.

As concerns this clonotype: Relative to the germline gene, one junction end is altered; a read error may explain this. The chain carries TRBV12-3 or TRBV12-4 and TRBJ1-2; maybe TRBD1 (5 bases). This CDR3 region has 14 residues. The CDR3 coding sequence is TGTGCCATCAGTACCCGGACCGGGGACTATGGCTACACTTTC. Translation gives CAISTRTGDYGYTF.

The chain employs TRBV20-1 and TRBJ2-3, with D maybe TRBD2 (5 bases). Germline V CDR1 and CDR2: DFQATT, SNEGSKA (reference sequence). Trimming removed 6 bases from V and 11 bases from J, with 21 bases in between. The CDR3 sequence is 13 residues long. CDR3 sequence (DNA): TGCAGTGCCGCGGGCCCGCCTCAGGAAAAGCAGTATTTT. Translating it yields CSAAGPPQEKQYF.

Comment on this clonotype: This may stem from a read error, because a much larger clone lies one nucleotide away. The rearrangement links TRBV14 to TRBJ1-6; D gene uncertain. The ends were cut back, 1 base at V and 12 bases at J, with 13 bases in the middle. Germline CDR1 reads SGHDN; CDR2 reads FVKESK. The CDR3 totals 14 residues. CDR3 DNA sequence: TGTGCCAGCAGCCAAGCCCGGGGAGGTATACCCCTCCACTTT. It translates to CASSQARGGIPLHF.

This clonotype has a single count. At one end the junction does not follow the germline gene, possibly because of a read error. This sequence joins TRBV6-5 and TRBJ2-7; D call uncertain. Germline V gene sequence: CDR1 MNHEY, CDR2 SVGAGI. This CDR3 region has 13 residues. The CDR3 protein is CVSSLTVLGEQYF. CDR3 bases: TGTGTCAGCAGTTTAACAGTGCTGGGCGAGCAGTACTTC.